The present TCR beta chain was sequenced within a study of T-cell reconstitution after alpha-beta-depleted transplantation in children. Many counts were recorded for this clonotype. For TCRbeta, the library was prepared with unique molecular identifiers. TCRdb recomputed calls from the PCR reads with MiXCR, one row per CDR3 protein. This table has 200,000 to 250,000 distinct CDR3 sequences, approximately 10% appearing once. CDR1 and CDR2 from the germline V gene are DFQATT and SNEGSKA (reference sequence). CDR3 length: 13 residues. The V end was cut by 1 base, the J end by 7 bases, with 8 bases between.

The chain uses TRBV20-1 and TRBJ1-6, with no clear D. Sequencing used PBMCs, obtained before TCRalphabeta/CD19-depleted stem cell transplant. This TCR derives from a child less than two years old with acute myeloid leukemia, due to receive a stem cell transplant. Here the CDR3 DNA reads TGCAGTGCTAGAGTAGGGAGGAATTCACCCCTCCACTTT. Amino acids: CSARVGRNSPLHF.